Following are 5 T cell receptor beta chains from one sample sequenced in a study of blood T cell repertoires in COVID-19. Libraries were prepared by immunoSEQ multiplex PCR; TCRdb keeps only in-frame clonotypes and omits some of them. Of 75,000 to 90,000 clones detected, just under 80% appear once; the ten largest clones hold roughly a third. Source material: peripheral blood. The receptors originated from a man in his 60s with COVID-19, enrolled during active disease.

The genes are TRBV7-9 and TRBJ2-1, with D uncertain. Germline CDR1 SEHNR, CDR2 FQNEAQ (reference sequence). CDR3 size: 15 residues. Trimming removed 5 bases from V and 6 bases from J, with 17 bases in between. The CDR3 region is CASSPSRGQLNEQFF. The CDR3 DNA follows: TGTGCCAGCAGCCCTAGTCGAGGTCAGCTCAATGAGCAGTTCTTC.

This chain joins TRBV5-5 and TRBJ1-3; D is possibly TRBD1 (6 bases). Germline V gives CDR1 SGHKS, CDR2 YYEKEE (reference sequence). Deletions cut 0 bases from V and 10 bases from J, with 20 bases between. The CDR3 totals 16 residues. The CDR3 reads CASSLAPDRHVWTIYF. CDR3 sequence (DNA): TGTGCCAGCAGCTTGGCCCCGGACAGACATGTATGGACCATATATTTT. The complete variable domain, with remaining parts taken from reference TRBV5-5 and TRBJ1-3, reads DAGVTQSPTHLIKTRGQQVTLRCSPISGHKSVSWYQQVLGQGPQFIFQYYEKEERGRGNFPDRFSARQFPNYSSELNVNALLLGDSALYLCASSLAPDRHVWTIYFGEGSWLTVV.

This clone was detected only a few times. CDR3 amino acids: CATSRGEGRSSNQPQHF. CDR3 sequence (DNA): TGTGCCACCAGCAGAGGGGAGGGGAGGTCCAGCAATCAGCCCCAGCATTTT. The chain combines TRBV15 with TRBJ1-5, with a weak D call TRBD1 (5 bases). Germline-derived CDR1 and CDR2 are LNHNV and YYDKDF (reference sequence). V gave up 1 base and J gave up 1 base, with 14 bases separating them. The CDR3 spans 17 residues.

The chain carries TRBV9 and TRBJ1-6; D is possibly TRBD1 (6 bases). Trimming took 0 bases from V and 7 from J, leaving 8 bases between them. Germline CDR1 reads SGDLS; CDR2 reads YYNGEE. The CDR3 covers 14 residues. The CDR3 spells CASSVDRANSPLHF. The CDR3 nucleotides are TGTGCCAGCAGCGTAGACAGGGCGAATTCACCCCTCCACTTT. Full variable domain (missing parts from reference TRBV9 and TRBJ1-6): DSGVTQTPKHLITATGQRVTLRCSPRSGDLSVYWYQQSLDQGLQFLIQYYNGEERAKGNILERFSAQQFPDLHSELNLSSLELGDSALYFCASSVDRANSPLHFGNGTRLTVT.

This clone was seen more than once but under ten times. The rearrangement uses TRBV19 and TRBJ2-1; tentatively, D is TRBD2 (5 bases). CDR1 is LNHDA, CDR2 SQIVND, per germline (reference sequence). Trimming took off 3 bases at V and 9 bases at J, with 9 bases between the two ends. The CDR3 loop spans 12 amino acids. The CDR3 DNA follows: TGTGCCAGTAGTATTATGGCGGGTGAGCAGTTCTTC. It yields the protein CASSIMAGEQFF.